This TCR beta chain is drawn from a study of blood T cell repertoires in COVID-19. Across the study: The United States, Italy and Spain provided the acute and convalescent COVID-19 samples.

Germline values: CDR1 SEHNR, CDR2 FQNEAQ (reference sequence). V lost 2 bases and J lost 3, with 10 bases in between. The CDR3 is made up of 14 amino acids. Participants were aged roughly 18 to 89 years from approximately 23 US areas. In Cohort 3, a recovered donor had either two negative PCRs, clearance, or symptom resolution. Sequencing was performed with immunoSEQ multiplex PCR; in TCRdb, only in-frame clones are kept and a portion is missing. This table has around 300,000 clones, roughly 85% appearing once. The sequencing input was PBMCs or T cells enriched from blood (not recorded which). This clonotype was sampled from a woman aged 45-65 years who had recovered from COVID-19. The chain couples TRBV7-9 to TRBJ1-2, with no clear D. The DNA of the CDR3 is TGTGCCAGCAGCTTAACCCCCGGTGACTATGGCTACACCTTC. It encodes CASSLTPGDYGYTF.